This TCR beta chain emerged from a study of neurological immune-mediated disorders. The wider study: Disease course was recorded as relapsing-remitting for approximately 30 and secondary progressive for about 8.5% of the roughly 34 multiple sclerosis patients.

Notes on the study in general: HTLV-1-associated myelopathy displayed the greatest TCR clonal expansion, and multiple sclerosis exhibited the smallest, lower than that of healthy controls.

The method for making cDNA was 5'RACE, and it used 10-nucleotide random UMIs. One entry per CDR3 protein results from TCRdb running MiXCR on the 5' RACE reads. The data show some 76,000 distinct CDR3 sequences, roughly 3.1% seen once. Where libraries were unsorted, they were derived from 2 million PBMCs stored at -80 degrees C. Germline CDR1 SGHTA, CDR2 FQGNSA. Trimming shortened V by 0 bases and J by 6 bases, and 4 bases separated the two germline ends. The CDR3 consists of 12 residues. This clonotype was found many times. Its target is not known. Source material: PBMCs. The clonotype comes from a woman between 45 and 60 years old with multiple sclerosis. The genes are TRBV7-2 and TRBJ2-3, with D unclear. For the CDR3, the DNA is TGTGCCAGCAGCTTAGCGGTGGATACGCAGTATTTT. Amino acid sequence: CASSLAVDTQYF.